Listed here are 26 T cell receptor beta chains from one sample, sequenced in a study of T cell responses to AZD1222 COVID-19 vaccine. Sequencing was performed with immunoSEQ multiplex PCR; in TCRdb, only in-frame clones are kept and a portion is missing. In the table there are under 200,000 clones, around 88% of which are singletons. Sequences were derived from peripheral blood, sampled 28 days after the second AZD1222 dose. These receptor sequences come from an adult who received the AZD1222 COVID-19 vaccine.

The V and J genes are TRBV4-1 and TRBJ2-2; tentatively, D is TRBD2 (7 bases). CDR3 length: 16 amino acids. Germline CDR1 reads MGHRA; CDR2 reads YSYEKL. Trimming removed 5 bases at V and 3 bases at J, with 16 bases between. In DNA, the CDR3 is TGCGCCAGCAGCTCCTGGGGAGGGGGGCACACCGGGGAGCTGTTTTTT. Its protein is CASSSWGGGHTGELFF.

The chain recombines TRBV9 with TRBJ1-1; TRBD1 aligns across 9 bases. The V gene end was trimmed by 4 bases and the J gene end by 5 bases; junction bases not matched to a gene: 9. The CDR3 has 15 amino acids. CDR1 and CDR2 (germline): SGDLS, YYNGEE. CDR3 in amino acids: CASSSPDRGSTEAFF. The CDR3 bases are TGTGCCAGCAGCTCCCCGGACAGGGGTAGTACTGAAGCTTTCTTT.

J is TRBJ1-5 and V is TRBV21-1. TRBV21-1 is noted as a pseudogene. CDR3 length: 15 amino acids. The CDR3 nucleotides read TGTGCCAGCAGCAAATTGGAGGGCGCCAATCAGCCCCAGCATTTT. This codes for CASSKLEGANQPQHF.

The chain has TRBV29-1 and TRBJ2-1, with TRBD1 matching 9 bases. Germline V CDR1 and CDR2: SQVTM, ANQGSEA. The CDR3 sequence is 15 residues long. With V trimmed by 1 base and J by 2 bases, 3 bases remained unmatched. CDR3 nucleotides: TGCAGCGTTGAAGGGCGGGACAGGGCCTACAATGAGCAGTTCTTC. This sequence encodes CSVEGRDRAYNEQFF.

V gene TRBV7-2 combines with J gene TRBJ2-7, with TRBD2 matching 9 bases. The CDR3 spans 17 residues. Germline V gives CDR1 SGHTA, CDR2 FQGNSA. The J segment lost 3 bases and the V segment lost 1 base, leaving 10 bases of the junction unmatched. CDR3 residues: CASSLGSGGAKSYEQYF. The CDR3, as DNA: TGTGCCAGCAGCTTAGGTAGCGGGGGAGCTAAGAGCTACGAGCAGTACTTC.

This rearrangement joins TRBV3-1 (or the pseudogene TRBV3-2) to TRBJ2-7; the D is unclear. The CDR3 length is 13 residues. V was trimmed by 4 bases and J by 0 bases, leaving 7 bases between them. Germline V CDR1 and CDR2: LGHDT, YNNKEL (reference sequence). The CDR3 DNA follows: TGTGCCAGCAGCCCCCCAAGCTCCTACGAGCAGTACTTC. This translates into CASSPPSSYEQYF.

The gene calls are TRBV7-2 and TRBJ2-5, with D unclear. This CDR3 spans 12 amino acids. V lost 6 bases to trimming and J lost 9 bases, with 14 bases between them. CDR1 SGHTA and CDR2 FQGNSA come from the germline V gene. DNA of the CDR3: TGTGCCAGCAGTACTACTCCGTGGGCCCAGTACTTC. This sequence encodes CASSTTPWAQYF.

The rearrangement uses TRBV27 and TRBJ1-1; D unresolved. V lost 5 bases to trimming and J lost 2 bases, with 12 bases between them. This CDR3 comprises 14 residues. The germline V gene has CDR1 MNHEY and CDR2 SMNVEV (reference sequence). DNA for the CDR3: TGTGCCAGCAGTCCCGACGGGGATAACACTGAAGCTTTCTTT. This codes for CASSPDGDNTEAFF.

The chain uses TRBV3-1 (or the pseudogene TRBV3-2) and TRBJ2-2; D is ambiguous. Per the germline V gene, CDR1 is LGHDT and CDR2 is YNNKEL (reference sequence). This CDR3 spans 14 amino acids. The V gene lost 3 bases and the J gene lost 10 bases, with 15 bases spanning the gap. CDR3 in amino acids: CASSQATTSAELFF. Written as DNA, the CDR3 is TGTGCCAGCAGCCAGGCTACAACGTCCGCGGAGCTGTTTTTT.

In nucleotides, the CDR3 is TGTGCCAGTCGTCTGGGGTTCGCAGATACGCAGTATTTT. Translation gives CASRLGFADTQYF. The chain recombines TRBV19 with TRBJ2-3; D is unclear. Germline assignment: CDR1 LNHDA and CDR2 SQIVND (reference sequence). With 8 bases removed from V and 4 bases from J, the gap between germline ends came to 13 bases. The CDR3 totals 13 residues.

The chain joins TRBV27 to TRBJ1-5, with D tentatively TRBD1 (6 bases). V was cut by 3 bases and J by 3 bases, with 9 bases left in between. CDR1 and CDR2 from the germline V gene are MNHEY and SMNVEV (reference sequence). The CDR3 is made up of 14 amino acids. The CDR3 sequence is CASSFQGYNQPQHF. The DNA of the CDR3 is TGTGCCAGCAGTTTCCAGGGGTACAATCAGCCCCAGCATTTT.

This chain connects TRBV7-9 to TRBJ1-1, with D possibly matching TRBD1 (5 bases). The germline V gene has CDR1 SEHNR and CDR2 FQNEAQ (reference sequence). The CDR3 is 17 residues long. Deletions cut 0 bases from V and 1 base from J, with 15 bases between. The CDR3, as DNA: TGTGCCAGCAGCTTAGCATTGCGGGGGTTGGGGAACACTGAAGCTTTCTTT. It codes for CASSLALRGLGNTEAFF.

The chain combines TRBV3-1 (or the pseudogene TRBV3-2) with TRBJ1-6, with unresolved D. The CDR3 has 15 amino acids. Trimming took 5 bases from V and 5 from J, leaving 13 bases between them. Germline loops: CDR1 LGHDT, CDR2 YNNKEL (reference sequence). DNA for the CDR3: TGTGCCAGCAGCTCCGTAGAGGTCCATAATTCACCCCTCCACTTT. Translation gives CASSSVEVHNSPLHF.

The chain combines TRBV9 with TRBJ2-5; tentative D call: TRBD2 (6 bases). The CDR3 totals 15 residues. Germline loops: CDR1 SGDLS, CDR2 YYNGEE. V dropped 4 bases and J dropped 6 bases, with 19 bases sitting between them. The CDR3 region has the DNA TGTGCCAGCAGCCTCGGGACTGCCGGCGGGAAGACCCAGTACTTC. This encodes CASSLGTAGGKTQYF.

The chain carries TRBV28 and TRBJ1-1, with D uncertain. In germline, CDR1 is MDHEN, CDR2 SYDVKM. CDR3 size: 11 residues. With 11 bases removed from V and 2 bases from J, the gap between germline ends came to 9 bases. The CDR3 loop reads CASQVNTEAFF. For the CDR3, the DNA is TGTGCCTCCCAGGTAAACACTGAAGCTTTCTTT.

The CDR3 is CASSQVSVSNYGYTF. The CDR3 region has the DNA TGTGCCAGCAGCCAGGTGTCAGTCTCTAACTATGGCTACACCTTC. V gene TRBV4-2 combines with J gene TRBJ1-2; D remains unclear. CDR3 length: 15 residues. Between the trimmed V and J ends, which lost 3 bases and 0 bases, there was a span of 11 bases. CDR1 LGHNA and CDR2 YNFKEQ come from the germline V gene.

The gene calls are TRBV28 and TRBJ1-2, with a possible D match to TRBD1 (5 bases). This CDR3 has 13 residues. V was clipped by 10 bases and J by 5 bases, with 17 bases between them. Per germline, CDR1 MDHEN and CDR2 SYDVKM. Here the CDR3 DNA reads TGTGCCACTACAGGCCACGGGGGGTATGGCTACACCTTC. Protein product: CATTGHGGYGYTF.

The chain employs TRBV12-3 or TRBV12-4 and TRBJ1-2, with D perhaps TRBD1 (6 bases). This CDR3 spans 13 amino acids. V was pared by 6 bases and J by 8 bases, with 16 bases between. CDR3 residues: CASRRDTGGGYTF. The CDR3 nucleotides read TGTGCCAGCAGGAGGGACACGGGCGGAGGCTACACCTTC.

The chain joins TRBV18 to TRBJ2-2; D perhaps matches TRBD1 (5 bases). CDR1 KGHSH and CDR2 LQKENI come from the germline V gene. The CDR3 is 14 amino acids. The ends were cut back, 3 bases at V and 5 bases at J, with 10 bases in the middle. This chain's CDR3 is CASSPGLGTGELFF. CDR3 DNA sequence: TGTGCCAGCTCACCGGGGCTTGGGACCGGGGAGCTGTTTTTT.

The V gene is TRBV6-4, the J gene TRBJ2-2; D gene ambiguous. The germline gives CDR1 MRHNA, CDR2 SNTAGT. Trimming stripped 5 bases from V and 2 bases from J, with 15 bases between. The CDR3 length is 16 residues. The CDR3 sequence is CASSSDPGRNTGELFF. The CDR3 nucleotides read TGTGCCAGCAGTTCCGATCCGGGCCGAAACACCGGGGAGCTGTTTTTT.

The chain recombines TRBV2 with TRBJ1-2; D not resolved. The germline V gene encodes CDR1 SNHLY and CDR2 FYNNEI. Trimming took off 3 bases at V and 1 base at J, with 6 bases between the two ends. The CDR3 has 13 amino acids. CDR3 sequence (DNA): TGTGCCAGCAGTGATAGTCGTAACTATGGCTACACCTTC. This gives the protein CASSDSRNYGYTF.

V and J are TRBV4-1 and TRBJ1-1; 7 nucleotides match TRBD1. V gave up 5 bases and J gave up 5 bases; unmatched junction bases: 5. This CDR3 is built from 13 residues. CDR1 is MGHRA and CDR2 is YSYEKL in the germline V gene. CDR3 sequence (DNA): TGCGCCAGCAGCTTAACAGGGGCAACTGAAGCTTTCTTT. Translating gives CASSLTGATEAFF.

This chain joins TRBV3-1 (or the pseudogene TRBV3-2) and TRBJ2-7; a possible D gene is TRBD2 (6 bases). V lost 0 bases and J 2 bases, leaving 11 bases between the germline ends. In germline, CDR1 is LGHDT, CDR2 YNNKEL (reference sequence). The CDR3 sequence is 15 residues long. The CDR3 loop reads CASSQERRVTYEQYF. The CDR3 DNA sequence: TGTGCCAGCAGCCAAGAGAGGAGGGTTACCTACGAGCAGTACTTC.

This clone was observed a single time. The chain combines TRBV29-1 with TRBJ2-5; D gene ambiguous. Germline V gene data show CDR1 as SQVTM and CDR2 as ANQGSEA. This CDR3 is built from 16 residues. The germline V and J ends were trimmed by 0 bases and 7 bases, with 21 bases remaining between them. This CDR3 is CSVEDLSGQMKWTQYF. CDR3 coding DNA: TGCAGCGTTGAAGATCTTTCGGGCCAGATGAAATGGACCCAGTACTTC.

The chain uses TRBV7-6 and TRBJ2-5; TRBD2 might be the D (5 bases). Germline V lookup: CDR1 SGHVS, CDR2 FNYEAQ. V was cut by 0 bases and J by 9 bases, with 17 bases left in between. This CDR3 is 15 amino acids long. The CDR3 region is CASSLATGRSEAQYF. In DNA, the CDR3 is TGTGCCAGCAGCTTAGCGACGGGCAGGTCGGAGGCCCAGTACTTC.

The CDR3 DNA reads TGTGCCAGCAGTGAGGGACACCTGAGCTCCTACGAGCAGTACTTC. Its translation: CASSEGHLSSYEQYF. The gene calls are TRBV6-1 and TRBJ2-7; maybe TRBD1 (6 bases). The CDR3 loop spans 15 amino acids. CDR1 is MNHNS, CDR2 SASEGT, per germline. The V end lost 3 bases, the J end lost 0 bases, and 12 bases lay between the germline ends.